This TCR beta chain appears in the sequencing data of a study of cytomegalovirus exposure and HLA in healthy donors. The study ran its PCR with 60 Vbeta and 13 Jbeta primers. Here immunoSEQ multiplex PCR was the method, and the copy in TCRdb shows in-frame clones only, minus some. The sample shows about 140,000 clones, and 0.96% sits with its ten largest clones. Worth noting for this clone: Its antigen is as yet unknown. Other DNA sequences in this sample translate to the same CDR3.

V shed 5 bases and J 4 bases; nucleotides not matched to a gene: 2. CDR1 and CDR2 from the germline V gene are SGHTA and FQGNSA. CDR3 length: 14 residues. The study's findings and limits: Later analysis showed TCR association rates varying by HLA locus, highest for DRB1 and lowest for HLA-C. The authors later linked a missense DCLRE1C variant to TCR beta V- and J-gene trimming. Upon later analysis, HLA-associated TCR beta chains proved more clonally expanded than other, equally common chains. Exclusion applied to some V segments, including TRBV6-2 and TRBV6-3, as they were indistinguishable.

Sequenced input: PBMCs. The sequence was collected from a male donor in good health and CMV-seronegative. The chain recombines TRBV7-2 with TRBJ1-5; 10 bases are a match to TRBD1. The CDR3 loop is CASSPDRGNQPQHF. The CDR3 coding sequence is TGTGCCAGCAGCCCGGACAGGGGGAATCAGCCCCAGCATTTT. Full variable domain (missing parts from reference TRBV7-2 and TRBJ1-5): GAGVSQSPSNKVTEKGKDVELRCDPISGHTALYWYRQSLGQGLEFLIYFQGNSAPDKSGLPSDRFSAERTGGSVSTLTIQRTQQEDSAVYLCASSPDRGNQPQHFGDGTRLSIL.